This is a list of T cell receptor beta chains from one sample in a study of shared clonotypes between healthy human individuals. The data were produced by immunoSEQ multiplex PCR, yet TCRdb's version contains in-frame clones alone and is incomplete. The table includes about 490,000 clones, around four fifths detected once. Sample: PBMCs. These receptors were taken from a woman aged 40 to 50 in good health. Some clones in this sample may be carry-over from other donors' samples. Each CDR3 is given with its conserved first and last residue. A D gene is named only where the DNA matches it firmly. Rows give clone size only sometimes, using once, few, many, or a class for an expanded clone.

TGTGCCATCACCAACGCGGGCACAGATACGCAGTATTTT | CAITNAGTDTQYF | - | TRBV10-3 | - | TRBJ2-3 | 13
TGTGCCAGCAGCCCGAGGCTTCGAGTTCCTTGGGATGAGCAGTTCTTC | CASSPRLRVPWDEQFF | few | TRBV7-3 | - | TRBJ2-1 | 16
TGTGCCAGCAGTTTTAGCGGGCCCTACGAGCAGTACTTC | CASSFSGPYEQYF | - | TRBV28 | TRBD2 | TRBJ2-7 | 13
TGCGCCAGCAGCTTTTCACAGGAGCTTGAAGCTTTCTTT | CASSFSQELEAFF | - | TRBV5-1 | - | TRBJ1-1 | 13
TGTGCCAGCAGTCCTCAGCACTCTGGGGCCAACGTCCTGACTTTC | CASSPQHSGANVLTF | - | TRBV28 | - | TRBJ2-6 | 15
TGTGCCAGCAGTTTCCCCGAGACCGCCGGGGAGCAGTACTTC | CASSFPETAGEQYF | - | TRBV28 | - | TRBJ2-7 | 14
TGTGCCAGCAGCGTTACTAGCGGGGTTTATAAGCAGTTCTTC | CASSVTSGVYKQFF | - | TRBV7-2 | TRBD2 | TRBJ2-1 | 14
TGCGCCAGCAGCCAAGGGGGTTTTACTGAAGCTTTCTTT | CASSQGGFTEAFF | - | TRBV4-3 | - | TRBJ1-1 | 13
TGTGCCAGCTCAACGACAGGACCTACCCAAGAGACCCAGTACTTC | CASSTTGPTQETQYF | - | TRBV18 | - | TRBJ2-5 | 15
TGTGCCACCAGCGAGGACAGGGGATTGGGAGAGCAGTACTTC | CATSEDRGLGEQYF | many | TRBV15 | TRBD1 | TRBJ2-7 | 14
TGTGCTAGTGGTTTGTTCGTCACGGAAGGGACTAGCGGGAGCTCCTACAATGAGCAGTTCTTC | CASGLFVTEGTSGSSYNEQFF | - | TRBV12-5 | TRBD2 | TRBJ2-1 | 21
TGTGCCAGTAGTATGACTAGCGGGAGCTATGAGCAGTTCTTC | CASSMTSGSYEQFF | - | TRBV19 | TRBD2 | TRBJ2-1 | 14
TGTGCCAGCAATTCCGGGACAGGTCGACACGAGCAGTACTTC | CASNSGTGRHEQYF | few | TRBV6-1 | TRBD1 | TRBJ2-7 | 14
TGTGCCAGCAGTTTTCATCGAGGCGGCCGCACAGATACGCAGTATTTT | CASSFHRGGRTDTQYF | - | TRBV28 | - | TRBJ2-3 | 16
TGTGCCAGCAGCTTAGATCGGGGTGGCAATGAGCAGTTCTTC | CASSLDRGGNEQFF | - | TRBV11-2 | - | TRBJ2-1 | 14
TGTGCCAGCAGCTCTGAAACTTACAATGAGCAGTTCTTC | CASSSETYNEQFF | - | TRBV5-4 | - | TRBJ2-1 | 13
TGTGCCAGCAGTCGAGGGACAGGGACCGGGGCCAACGTCCTGACTTTC | CASSRGTGTGANVLTF | - | TRBV27 | TRBD1 | TRBJ2-6 | 16
TGTGCCAGCTCACCGAGCTCCTACAATGAGCAGCTCTTC | CASSPSSYNEQLF | - | TRBV18 | - | TRBJ2-1 | 13
TGTGCCAGCAGCTTGGGACTAGTTGGTGACGAGCAGTACTTC | CASSLGLVGDEQYF | - | TRBV5-4 | - | TRBJ2-7 | 14
TGTGCCAGCAGCGCCCGAGAGGGGACTTACAATGAGCAGTTCTTC | CASSAREGTYNEQFF | - | TRBV7-8 | - | TRBJ2-1 | 15
TGTGCCAGCAGCCAAGTGGGCGAGTACTATGGCTACACCTTC | CASSQVGEYYGYTF | - | TRBV4-2 | - | TRBJ1-2 | 14
TGTGCCAGCAGCTGGGCGGCGCAAGAGACCCAGTACTTC | CASSWAAQETQYF | - | TRBV7-2 | - | TRBJ2-5 | 13
TGTGCCAGCAGTCCAGACAGGGTCACTGAAGCTTTCTTT | CASSPDRVTEAFF | - | TRBV6-5 | TRBD1 | TRBJ1-1 | 13
TGTGCCAGCAGGGGAGGGGGGGAAACTGAAGCTTTCTTT | CASRGGGETEAFF | - | TRBV28 | - | TRBJ1-1 | 13
TGTGCCAGCAGCCCCCGGACAGGTACCACAGATACGCAGTATTTT | CASSPRTGTTDTQYF | - | TRBV7-7 | TRBD1 | TRBJ2-3 | 15
TGTGCCACCAGCAGAGGGGAGGGGGGCTACAATGAGCAGTTCTTC | CATSRGEGGYNEQFF | few | TRBV15 | - | TRBJ2-1 | 15
TGTGCCAGCAGTCGTCGGGCGGGAGGGGGGAATGAGCAGTTCTTC | CASSRRAGGGNEQFF | - | TRBV2 | TRBD2 | TRBJ2-1 | 15
TGTGCCATCGGGACAGGGAGGACCGGGGAGCTGTTTTTT | CAIGTGRTGELFF | - | TRBV27 | TRBD1 | TRBJ2-2 | 13